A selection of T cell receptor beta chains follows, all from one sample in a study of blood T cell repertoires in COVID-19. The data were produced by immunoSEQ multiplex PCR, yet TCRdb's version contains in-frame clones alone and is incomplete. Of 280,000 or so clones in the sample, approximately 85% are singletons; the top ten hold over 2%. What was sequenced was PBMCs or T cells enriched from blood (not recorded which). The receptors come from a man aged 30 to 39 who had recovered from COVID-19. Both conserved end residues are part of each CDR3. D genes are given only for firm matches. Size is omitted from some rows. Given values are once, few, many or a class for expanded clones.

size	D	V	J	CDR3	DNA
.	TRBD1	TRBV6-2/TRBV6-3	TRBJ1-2	CASSTGQNYGYTF	TGTGCCAGCAGCACGGGACAGAACTATGGCTACACCTTC
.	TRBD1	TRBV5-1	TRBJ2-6	CASSLGGSERGANVLTF	TGCGCCAGCAGCTTAGGGGGCTCTGAGAGAGGGGCCAACGTCCTGACTTTC
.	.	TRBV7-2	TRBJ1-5	CASSLVTAGNQPQHF	TGTGCCAGCAGCTTAGTAACTGCAGGGAATCAGCCCCAGCATTTT
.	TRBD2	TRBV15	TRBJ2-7	CATSSVLAGDTYEQYF	TGTGCCACCAGCAGTGTACTAGCGGGGGATACCTACGAGCAGTACTTC
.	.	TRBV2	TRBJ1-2	CASREVSGYGYTF	TGTGCCAGCAGGGAGGTCTCGGGGTATGGCTACACCTTC
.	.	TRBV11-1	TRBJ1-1	CASSYARRVDGTEAFF	TGTGCCAGCAGCTACGCTAGGAGGGTTGACGGCACTGAAGCTTTCTTT
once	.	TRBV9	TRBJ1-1	CASSGQAMNTEAFF	TGTGCCAGCAGCGGACAGGCTATGAACACTGAAGCTTTCTTT
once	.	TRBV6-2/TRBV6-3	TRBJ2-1	CASSWGGHNEQFF	TGTGCCAGCAGTTGGGGGGGGCACAATGAGCAGTTCTTC
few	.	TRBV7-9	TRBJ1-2	CASSSFAENYGYTF	TGTGCCAGCAGCTCCTTTGCAGAAAACTATGGCTACACCTTC
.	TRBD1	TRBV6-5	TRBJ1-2	CASSYDRGRGYTF	TGTGCCAGCAGTTACGACAGGGGGCGTGGCTACACCTTC
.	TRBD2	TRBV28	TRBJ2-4	CATAGGRSNIQYF	TGTGCCACCGCGGGGGGCCGGTCTAACATTCAGTACTTC
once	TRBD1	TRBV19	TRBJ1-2	CASLGQAGNYGYTF	TGTGCCAGTTTGGGACAGGCGGGAAACTATGGCTACACCTTC
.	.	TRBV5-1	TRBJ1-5	CASSIDSDQPQHF	TGCGCCAGCAGCATAGACAGCGATCAGCCCCAGCATTTT
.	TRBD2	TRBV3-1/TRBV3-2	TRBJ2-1	CASSQAWGGENEQFF	TGTGCCAGCAGCCAAGCCTGGGGGGGTGAAAATGAGCAGTTCTTC
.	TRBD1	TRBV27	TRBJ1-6	CASSLTTGSSYNSPLHF	TGTGCCAGCAGTTTGACGACAGGGAGCTCCTATAATTCACCCCTCCACTTT
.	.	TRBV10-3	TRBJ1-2	CAISESGTLSGGYTF	TGTGCCATCAGTGAGTCGGGAACGCTTTCGGGAGGCTACACCTTC
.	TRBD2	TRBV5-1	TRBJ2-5	CASSDGTSGSLGGQYF	TGCGCCAGCAGCGATGGGACTAGCGGCAGCTTAGGGGGTCAGTACTTC
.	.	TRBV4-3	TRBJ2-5	CASSQDLRGRLFLETQYF	TGCGCCAGCAGCCAAGATTTGCGGGGGCGCCTTTTTTTAGAGACCCAGTACTTC
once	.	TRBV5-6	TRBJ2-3	CASSPGDVDTQYF	TGTGCCAGCAGCCCGGGGGACGTAGATACGCAGTATTTT
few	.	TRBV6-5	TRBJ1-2	CASSTGENYGYTF	TGTGCCAGCAGCACGGGGGAAAACTATGGCTACACCTTC
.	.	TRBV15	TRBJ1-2	CATSRVTRRGGYTF	TGTGCCACCAGCAGAGTAACTAGGAGGGGAGGCTACACCTTC
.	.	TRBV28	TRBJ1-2	CASSFFRVRGDGYTF	TGTGCCAGCAGTTTCTTCAGGGTACGTGGAGATGGCTACACCTTC
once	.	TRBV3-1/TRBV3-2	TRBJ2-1	CASSHRQYSYNEQFF	TGTGCCAGCAGCCACCGTCAGTACTCCTACAATGAGCAGTTCTTC
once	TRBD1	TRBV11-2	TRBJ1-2	CASRALRTGSYGYTF	TGTGCCAGCAGGGCTTTACGGACAGGGTCCTATGGCTACACCTTC
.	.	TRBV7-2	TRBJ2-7	CASSPSGVVQYF	TGTGCCAGCAGCCCCTCCGGGGTGGTGCAGTACTTC
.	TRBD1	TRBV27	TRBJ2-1	CASSLLGTGGFGGSYNEQFF	TGTGCCAGCAGTTTACTCGGGACAGGGGGTTTCGGAGGATCCTACAATGAGCAGTTCTTC
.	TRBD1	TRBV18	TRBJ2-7	CASSLGQSYYEQYF	TGTGCCAGCTCACTGGGACAGTCTTACTACGAGCAGTACTTC
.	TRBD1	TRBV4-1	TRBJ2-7	CASSQDPGQGNEQYF	TGCGCCAGCAGCCAAGACCCGGGACAGGGAAACGAGCAGTACTTC
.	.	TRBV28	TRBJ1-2	CASSLVGAEGYTF	TGTGCCAGCAGTTTGGTGGGGGCTGAGGGCTACACCTTC
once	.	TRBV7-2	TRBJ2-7	CASSPYLGTSSYEQYF	TGTGCCAGCAGCCCCTACCTTGGGACTTCCTCCTACGAGCAGTACTTC
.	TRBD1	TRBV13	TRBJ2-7	CASSLVSGQGINEQYF	TGTGCCAGCAGCTTAGTTTCGGGACAGGGTATAAACGAGCAGTACTTC
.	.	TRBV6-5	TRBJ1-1	CASRERMNTEAFF	TGTGCCAGCAGGGAGCGAATGAACACTGAAGCTTTCTTT
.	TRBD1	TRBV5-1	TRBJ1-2	CASSTGQSNYGYTF	TGCGCCAGCAGCACGGGACAGAGCAACTATGGCTACACCTTC
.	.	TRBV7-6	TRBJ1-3	CASSPLVDSSGNTIYF	TGTGCCAGCAGCCCCCTCGTAGATAGCTCTGGAAACACCATATATTTT
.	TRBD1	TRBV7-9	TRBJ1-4	CASSKGDSRNEKLFF	TGTGCCAGCAGCAAAGGGGACAGCAGAAATGAAAAACTGTTTTTT
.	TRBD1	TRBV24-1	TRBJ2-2	CATSDPPGQGNTGELFF	TGTGCCACCAGTGATCCTCCGGGACAGGGGAACACCGGGGAGCTGTTTTTT
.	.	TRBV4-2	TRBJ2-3	CASSQDRGGADTQYF	TGTGCCAGCAGCCAAGATCGAGGAGGGGCAGATACGCAGTATTTT
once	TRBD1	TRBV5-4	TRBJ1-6	CASSSPTGGGSPLHF	TGTGCCAGCAGCTCCCCGACAGGGGGCGGCTCACCCCTCCACTTT
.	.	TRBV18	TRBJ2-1	CASSHRDHIPGNEQFF	TGTGCCAGCTCGCACAGGGATCACATACCGGGCAATGAGCAGTTCTTC
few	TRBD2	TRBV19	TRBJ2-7	CASSILAGVSYEQYF	TGTGCCAGTAGTATACTAGCGGGGGTTTCCTACGAGCAGTACTTC
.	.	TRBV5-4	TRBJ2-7	CASSLATSGVKYEQYF	TGTGCCAGCAGCTTGGCCACCTCGGGGGTGAAATACGAGCAGTACTTC
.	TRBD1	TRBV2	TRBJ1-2	CASSEGDRSYGYTF	TGTGCCAGCAGTGAGGGGGACAGGTCCTATGGCTACACCTTC
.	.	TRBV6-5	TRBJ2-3	CASAWRGRDTDTQYF	TGTGCCAGCGCTTGGCGGGGCAGGGACACAGATACGCAGTATTTT
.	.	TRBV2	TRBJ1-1	CATAGEINTEAFF	TGTGCCACTGCGGGGGAGATAAACACTGAAGCTTTCTTT
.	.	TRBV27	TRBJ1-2	CASSRWEGHGYTF	TGTGCCAGCAGTAGATGGGAGGGCCATGGCTACACCTTC
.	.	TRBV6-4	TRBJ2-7	CASSEGGPGYEQYF	TGTGCCAGCAGTGAAGGGGGACCCGGGTACGAGCAGTACTTC
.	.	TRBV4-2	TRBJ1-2	CASSQEVTAVYGYTF	TGTGCCAGCAGCCAAGAGGTGACAGCCGTATATGGCTACACCTTC
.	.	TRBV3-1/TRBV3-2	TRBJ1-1	CASSQSQREGTEAFF	TGTGCCAGCAGCCAAAGTCAGAGGGAGGGCACTGAAGCTTTCTTT
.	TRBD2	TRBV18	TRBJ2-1	CASSPSLAGASVDEQFF	TGTGCCAGCTCACCATCTCTAGCGGGGGCCTCTGTCGATGAGCAGTTCTTC
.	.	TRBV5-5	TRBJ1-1	CASSLISGGPEAFF	TGTGCCAGCAGCTTGATTAGTGGAGGACCTGAAGCTTTCTTT
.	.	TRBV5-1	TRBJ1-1	CASSLFEGVNTEAFF	TGCGCCAGCAGCTTGTTTGAGGGAGTGAACACTGAAGCTTTCTTT
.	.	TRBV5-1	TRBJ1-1	CASRSDIWNTEAFF	TGCGCCAGCAGATCGGACATTTGGAACACTGAAGCTTTCTTT